The clone carrying this TCR beta chain was seen once. The target antigen is unknown. Time point specified: week 11, during vaccination. A single vaccine dose contained 300 ug of mutant IDH1 20-mer peptide, and topical imiquimod was used with it. The CDR3 covers 17 residues. Germline assignment: CDR1 LNHNV and CDR2 YYDKDF (reference sequence). The germline V and J ends were trimmed by 0 bases and 4 bases, with 19 bases remaining between them. This specimen comes from a study of a mutant IDH1 vaccine in newly diagnosed glioma. On the study more broadly: Eight vaccinations went to patients in weeks 1, 3, 5, 7, 11, 15, 19, 23. Patients arrived already treated with radiotherapy, temozolomide, or both, most having had both. Vaccinations were initiated 4-6 weeks following radiotherapy alone, or were given together with temozolomide cycles. Whole-study findings and limits: Of all patients, around 94% showed vaccine-induced immune responses.

Repertoires were generated with immunoSEQ multiplex PCR, while TCRdb's copy carries only in-frame clones and drops some. This table has 110,000 or so clones, roughly 90% appearing once. The genes are TRBV15 and TRBJ2-7; D remains unclear. The starting material was PBMCs, obtained from a glioma patient whose treatment included an IDH1 peptide vaccine. The TCR was taken from a woman between 45 and 60 years old with glioma. In DNA, the CDR3 is TGTGCCACCAGCAGAGATAAAGGACGTAGGATGCATTACGAGCAGTACTTC. Its protein product is CATSRDKGRRMHYEQYF.